The 2 T cell receptor beta chains reported below all come from one sample, sequenced in a study of blood T cell repertoires in COVID-19 (dated by TCRdb to about 2020). The library was prepared using the immunoSEQ multiplex PCR assay. TCRdb carries this immuneACCESS record with in-frame sequences only. Its versions omit some clonotypes, under half of them owing to an unresolved V gene in the studies checked, with the rest unexplained. The sample table records about 150,000 clones; roughly nine tenths of these occur just once. Clones ranked in the top ten supply roughly 3.2% of the sample. The specimen was peripheral blood. Every receptor here comes from a woman aged 55-69 years with active COVID-19.

J is TRBJ2-1 and V is TRBV7-2, with TRBD1 identical over 8 bases. CDR3 length: 15 residues. Trimming took 5 bases from V and 2 from J; bases not matched to a gene: 5. Germline V CDR1 and CDR2: SGHTA, FQGNSA. CDR3 loop: CASSPDRDTYNEQFF. The DNA of the CDR3 is TGTGCCAGCAGCCCGGACAGGGACACCTACAATGAGCAGTTCTTC.

V is TRBV6-2 or TRBV6-3 and J is TRBJ2-7, with 9 bases that match TRBD2. The CDR3 loop spans 20 amino acids. Germline V lookup: CDR1 MNHEY, CDR2 SVGEGT. V dropped 4 bases and J dropped 2; count of bases not matched to a gene: 21. CDR3 coding DNA: TGTGCCAGCAGTTCGTTAGCGGGAGACAACCCCCGGGAATCGACCTACGAGCAGTACTTC. The encoded protein is CASSSLAGDNPRESTYEQYF.